The next 12 T cell receptor beta chains were all read from a single sample in a study of OX40 agonist ivuxolimab in advanced cancers. Assay: immunoSEQ multiplex PCR; the TCRdb copy retains only in-frame clones and omits some. The table lists 85,000 to 100,000 clones, around 90% of them singletons, with around 0.76% in the top ten. The material was CD4+ or CD8+ T cells sorted from blood, obtained in a trial of the OX40 agonist ivuxolimab. The receptors originated from an adult with an advanced solid tumor such as melanoma, head and neck, liver or kidney cancer.

The chain has TRBV6-6 and TRBJ1-2; D not resolved. The CDR3 consists of 15 residues. Trimming stripped 0 bases from V and 4 bases from J, with 12 bases between. The V gene's germline CDR1 is MNHNY and CDR2 SVGAGI (reference sequence). CDR3: CASSYSNKDSYGYTF. The DNA for the CDR3 is TGTGCCAGCAGTTACTCGAATAAGGATAGCTATGGCTACACCTTC.

J is TRBJ2-7 and V is TRBV6-1, with a possible D match to TRBD1 (6 bases). The germline V and J ends were trimmed by 7 bases and 2 bases, with 12 bases remaining between them. The CDR3 is 13 amino acids. CDR1 is MNHNS and CDR2 is SASEGT in the germline V gene. CDR3 nucleotides: TGTGCCAGCAAACGACAGGATCCCTACGAGCAGTACTTC. Translated: CASKRQDPYEQYF.

The chain employs TRBV27 and TRBJ1-1, with D maybe TRBD1 (6 bases). The CDR3 extends over 12 amino acids. Germline V lookup: CDR1 MNHEY, CDR2 SMNVEV (reference sequence). V was clipped by 6 bases and J by 9 bases, with 14 bases between them. The CDR3 region has the DNA TGTGCCAGCAGCAACCTGGACAGTAAAGCTTTCTTT. It encodes CASSNLDSKAFF.

The V call is TRBV4-3, the J call TRBJ2-7, with D possibly TRBD2 on 6 matching bases. Germline V gene sequence: CDR1 LGHNA, CDR2 YSLEER. The CDR3 loop spans 15 amino acids. Trimming left V 2 bases short and J 2 bases short, with 13 bases between. Here the CDR3 DNA reads TGCGCCAGCAGCCAAATGGAGGGGTGGACCTACGAGCAGTACTTC. Encoded protein: CASSQMEGWTYEQYF.

The chain has TRBV2 and TRBJ2-7, with 9 bases aligning to TRBD2. Germline values: CDR1 SNHLY, CDR2 FYNNEI. The CDR3 extends over 15 amino acids. J lost 0 bases, V lost 6 bases, and 6 bases had no gene match. CDR3 residues: CASRVSGGPSYEQYF. In nucleotides, the CDR3 is TGTGCCAGCAGAGTTAGCGGGGGCCCCTCCTACGAGCAGTACTTC. Full variable domain (remainder filled in from reference TRBV2 and TRBJ2-7): EPEVTQTPSHQVTQMGQEVILRCVPISNHLYFYWYRQILGQKVEFLVSFYNNEISEKSEIFDDQFSVERPDGSNFTLKIRSTKLEDSAMYFCASRVSGGPSYEQYFGPGTRLTVT.

The chain employs TRBV10-3 and TRBJ1-6; D is undetermined. The CDR3 is made up of 13 amino acids. Germline CDR1 reads ENHRY; CDR2 reads SYGVKD. Deletions cut 4 bases from V and 7 bases from J, with 8 bases between. The chain's CDR3 is CAISADQNSPLHF. The DNA of the CDR3 is TGTGCCATCAGTGCCGACCAGAATTCACCCCTCCACTTT.

The chain joins TRBV7-9 to TRBJ2-7; D unresolved. V lost 3 bases, J lost 5 bases, and 14 bases lay in between. This CDR3 has 14 amino acids. Germline-derived CDR1 and CDR2 are SEHNR and FQNEAQ (reference sequence). CDR3 loop: CASSLGSQRNEQYF. The CDR3 nucleotides read TGTGCCAGCAGCTTGGGATCGCAAAGGAACGAGCAGTACTTC.

The gene calls are TRBV18 and TRBJ1-3; D is ambiguous. Trimming stripped 5 bases from V and 4 bases from J, with 15 bases between. This CDR3 comprises 15 residues. Per germline, CDR1 KGHSH and CDR2 LQKENI. DNA of the CDR3: TGTGCCAGCTCATCGAATGAGGTTTTCGGAAACACCATATATTTT. Amino acids: CASSSNEVFGNTIYF.

The chain has TRBV18 and TRBJ2-2; either TRBD1 or TRBD2 may supply D (5 bases each). The CDR3 totals 14 residues. V dropped 4 bases and J dropped 4 bases, with 10 bases sitting between them. CDR1 KGHSH and CDR2 LQKENI come from the germline V gene. The CDR3 DNA follows: TGTGCCAGCTCACAAGGGACCGGCACCGGGGAGCTGTTTTTT. Encoded protein: CASSQGTGTGELFF.

The chain carries TRBV29-1 and TRBJ2-2; D uncertain. Trimming stripped 3 bases from V and 8 bases from J, with 10 bases between. CDR1 and CDR2 (germline): SQVTM, ANQGSEA. This CDR3 contains 12 residues. The CDR3 region has the DNA TGCAGCGTTGAGGTGGTGGTTGGGGAGCTGTTTTTT. Residues: CSVEVVVGELFF.

The V call is TRBV18, the J call TRBJ1-6; D remains ambiguous. The CDR3 is 14 amino acids. The ends were cut back, 6 bases at V and 4 bases at J, with 10 bases in the middle. Per germline, CDR1 KGHSH and CDR2 LQKENI. This CDR3 reads CASSREPYNSPLHF. Here the CDR3 DNA reads TGTGCCAGCTCCCGGGAACCTTATAATTCACCCCTCCACTTT.

J is TRBJ2-3 and V is TRBV10-1, with D unclear. The CDR3 extends over 17 amino acids. Germline V gene data show CDR1 as WNHNN and CDR2 as SYGVQD (reference sequence). Deletions cut 2 bases from V and 1 base from J, with 16 bases between. The CDR3 region has the DNA TGCGCCAGCAGTGAGACCTTAGACCCCTCACGCACAGATACGCAGTATTTT. Protein product: CASSETLDPSRTDTQYF.